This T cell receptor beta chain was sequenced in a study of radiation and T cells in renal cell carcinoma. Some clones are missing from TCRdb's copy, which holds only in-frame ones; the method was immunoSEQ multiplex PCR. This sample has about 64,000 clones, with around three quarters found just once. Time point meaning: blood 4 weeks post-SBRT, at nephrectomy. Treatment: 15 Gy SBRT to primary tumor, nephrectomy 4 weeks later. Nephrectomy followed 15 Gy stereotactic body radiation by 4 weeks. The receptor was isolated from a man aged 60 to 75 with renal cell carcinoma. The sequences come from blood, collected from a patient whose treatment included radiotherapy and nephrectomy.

The CDR3 DNA reads as TGTGCCAGCAGCTTTGGGGCAGGGGTGGGTGGCTACACCTTC. It is translated as CASSFGAGVGGYTF. The chain links TRBV5-4 to TRBJ1-2; maybe TRBD1 (6 bases). The CDR3 spans 14 residues. The V gene lost 2 bases and the J gene lost 7 bases, with 15 bases spanning the gap. Germline V gives CDR1 SGHNT, CDR2 YYREEE (reference sequence).